What follows are 32 T cell receptor beta chains derived from one specimen sequenced in a study of blood T cell repertoires in COVID-19. Using immunoSEQ multiplex PCR, the repertoire was profiled, and TCRdb retains in-frame clones only, with some absent. The sample carries around 100,000 clones, more than 70% recorded once. Sequencing input: peripheral blood. These receptors were obtained from a woman over 75 in a cohort sampled during active COVID-19.

The rearrangement uses TRBV18 and TRBJ2-1, with a weak D call TRBD1 (5 bases). From germline, CDR1 is KGHSH and CDR2 LQKENI. CDR3 size: 15 residues. V gave up 2 bases and J gave up 10 bases, with 18 bases separating them. The CDR3 DNA sequence: TGTGCCAGCTCACCAGACAGTTTAAGTGGGATCGAGCAGTTCTTC. It translates to CASSPDSLSGIEQFF.

This chain connects TRBV7-8 to TRBJ1-2, with D perhaps matching TRBD1 (6 bases). The V and J ends lost 5 bases and 6 bases respectively, with 16 bases between them. CDR1 SGHVS and CDR2 FQNEAQ come from the germline V gene. This CDR3 contains 14 residues. This CDR3 reads CASSPTRGRDGYTF. The CDR3 bases are TGTGCCAGCAGCCCGACCAGGGGCCGGGATGGCTACACCTTC.

V gene TRBV27 combines with J gene TRBJ1-6; the match to TRBD1 covers 10 bases. CDR1 and CDR2 from the germline V gene are MNHEY and SMNVEV (reference sequence). V lost 4 bases to trimming and J lost 7 bases; unmatched junction nucleotides: 1. The CDR3 is made up of 14 amino acids. This CDR3 is CASSWGQGNSPLHF. The CDR3 DNA follows: TGTGCCAGCAGTTGGGGACAGGGGAATTCACCCCTCCACTTT.

This chain links TRBV18 with TRBJ2-1; 8 bases line up with TRBD2. The CDR3 is 14 residues long. Looked up from germline, CDR1 is KGHSH and CDR2 is LQKENI. Unmatched junction bases numbered 4, after V lost 6 bases and J lost 3 bases. CDR3 nucleotide sequence: TGTGCCAGCTCTCACGGGGGGGACTACAATGAGCAGTTCTTC. Amino acids: CASSHGGDYNEQFF.

The chain has TRBV5-1 and TRBJ2-3, with 11 bases identical to TRBD2. The CDR3 is 18 amino acids. Germline V gene lookup returns CDR1 SGHRS and CDR2 YFSETQ. V gave up 0 bases and J gave up 4 bases; unmatched junction bases: 10. In DNA form, the CDR3 reads TGCGCCAGCAGCTTGGCGGGGACTAGCGGTCAGGGGGCAGATACGCAGTATTTT. This gives the protein CASSLAGTSGQGADTQYF.

The rearrangement uses TRBV7-2 and TRBJ1-5; TRBD1 might be the D (6 bases). The CDR3 length is 15 residues. Germline CDR1 reads SGHTA; CDR2 reads FQGNSA. Trimming pared 3 bases from V and 9 bases from J, leaving 18 bases between. For the CDR3, the DNA is TGTGCCAGCAGCTTCGGACGGGGGGCGATGGGGCCCCAGCATTTT. Protein sequence: CASSFGRGAMGPQHF.

The genes are TRBV11-2 and TRBJ2-1; 13 bases fit TRBD2. CDR1 and CDR2 from the germline V gene are SGHAT and FQNNGV. Trimming took 5 bases from V and 13 from J; bases not matched to a gene: 20. The CDR3 consists of 18 residues. The CDR3 DNA sequence: TGTGCCAGCAGCACCCATTCCGTGTCCCCGACTAGCGGGAGGCACCAGTTCTTC. Protein sequence: CASSTHSVSPTSGRHQFF.

The rearrangement joins TRBV3-1 (or the pseudogene TRBV3-2) to TRBJ1-3; unclear D gene. CDR1 is LGHDT, CDR2 YNNKEL, per germline (reference sequence). The CDR3 is made up of 12 amino acids. V was pared by 10 bases and J by 0 bases, with 7 bases between. As DNA, the CDR3 is TGTGCCACCTCCGGCTCTGGAAACACCATATATTTT. Encoded protein: CATSGSGNTIYF.

In its sample, this clone was seen once. The genes are TRBV2 and TRBJ2-5; no firm D call. The germline V gene encodes CDR1 SNHLY and CDR2 FYNNEI. The CDR3 runs 13 residues. V lost 5 bases to trimming and J lost 2 bases, with 9 bases between them. The CDR3: CASSYPRQETQYF. The CDR3 DNA follows: TGTGCCAGCAGTTACCCCAGACAAGAGACCCAGTACTTC. Looking up the rest from reference TRBV2 and TRBJ2-5 gives the full variable domain: EPEVTQTPSHQVTQMGQEVILRCVPISNHLYFYWYRQILGQKVEFLVSFYNNEISEKSEIFDDQFSVERPDGSNFTLKIRSTKLEDSAMYFCASSYPRQETQYFGPGTRLLVL.

This chain links TRBV7-8 with TRBJ2-2; TRBD1 matches 7 bases. This CDR3 comprises 14 residues. Germline V CDR1 and CDR2: SGHVS, FQNEAQ. Unmatched junction bases numbered 5, after V lost 4 bases and J lost 6 bases. The CDR3: CASSSQGWAGELFF. CDR3 nucleotide sequence: TGTGCCAGCAGCTCACAGGGGTGGGCCGGGGAGCTGTTTTTT.

The chain links TRBV5-1 to TRBJ2-2, with TRBD2 as a possible D gene (5 bases). The CDR3 has 17 residues. Germline V lookup: CDR1 SGHRS, CDR2 YFSETQ. V lost 1 base and J lost 6, with 19 bases in between. The CDR3 DNA reads TGCGCCAGCAGCTTGAGTGGTCCGGAGGTACGGGCCGGGGAGCTGTTTTTT. As protein: CASSLSGPEVRAGELFF.

The chain links TRBV24-1 to TRBJ2-3, with TRBD1 matching over 8 bases. Germline-derived CDR1 and CDR2 are KGHDR and SFDVKD. There are 15 residues in the CDR3. The J segment lost 2 bases and the V segment lost 4 bases, leaving 4 bases of the junction unmatched. The CDR3 bases are TGTGCCACCAGTGACCGGGACAGGCTCACAGATACGCAGTATTTT. Translating it yields CATSDRDRLTDTQYF.

The chain links TRBV3-1 (or the pseudogene TRBV3-2) to TRBJ2-3; TRBD1 aligns across 8 bases. In germline, CDR1 is LGHDT, CDR2 YNNKEL (reference sequence). The CDR3 runs 19 residues. V lost 6 bases, J lost 3 bases, and 20 bases stayed unmatched. As DNA, the CDR3 is TGTGCCAGCAGTAATTTTATAACTTGGACAGGGAGGTTTACAGATACGCAGTATTTT. It yields the protein CASSNFITWTGRFTDTQYF.

The chain is built from TRBV5-1 and TRBJ1-4, with D uncertain. The CDR3 extends over 14 amino acids. From germline, CDR1 is SGHRS and CDR2 YFSETQ. V shed 0 bases and J shed 0 bases, with 3 bases lying between them. The CDR3 nucleotides are TGCGCCAGCAGCTTGGCAGCAACTAATGAAAAACTGTTTTTT. Encoded protein: CASSLAATNEKLFF.

This chain connects TRBV5-4 to TRBJ1-1, with TRBD1 identical over 9 bases. CDR1 and CDR2 (germline): SGHNT, YYREEE (reference sequence). V lost 0 bases and J lost 2; bases outside the gene matches: 2. This CDR3 has 15 amino acids. The CDR3 spells CASSLGTGVNTEAFF. As DNA, the CDR3 is TGTGCCAGCAGCTTGGGGACAGGGGTAAACACTGAAGCTTTCTTT. The complete variable domain, with remaining parts taken from reference TRBV5-4 and TRBJ1-1, reads ETGVTQSPTHLIKTRGQQVTLRCSSQSGHNTVSWYQQALGQGPQFIFQYYREEENGRGNFPPRFSGLQFPNYSSELNVNALELDDSALYLCASSLGTGVNTEAFFGQGTRLTVV.

V usage is TRBV28 and J usage is TRBJ1-6, with TRBD1 identical over 8 bases. The CDR3 sequence is 17 residues long. Germline CDR1 MDHEN, CDR2 SYDVKM. Germline trimming cut 3 bases from V and 4 bases from J; bases unmatched to any gene: 8. The CDR3 region has the DNA TGTGCCAGCAGTTTGGTTGGGAACAGGGGGTATAATTCACCCCTCCACTTT. It encodes CASSLVGNRGYNSPLHF.

This rearrangement joins TRBV3-1 (or the pseudogene TRBV3-2) to TRBJ1-1, with D perhaps TRBD1 (6 bases). The germline CDR1 and CDR2 sequences are LGHDT and YNNKEL (reference sequence). The V end was cut by 3 bases, the J end by 0 bases, with 14 bases between. The CDR3 covers 16 residues. The DNA of the CDR3 is TGTGCCAGCAGCCACTTTCCCCAGGGGTTGAACACTGAAGCTTTCTTT. Translated: CASSHFPQGLNTEAFF.

V gene TRBV7-2 combines with J gene TRBJ2-2, with 9 positions matching TRBD2. The germline CDR1 and CDR2 sequences are SGHTA and FQGNSA. CDR3 size: 16 residues. The junction had 6 bases not matched to a gene; V was cut back by 2 bases and J by 5 bases. As DNA, the CDR3 is TGTGCCAGCAGCTTATCTGGCGGGAGGGGGACCGGGGAGCTGTTTTTT. This translates into CASSLSGGRGTGELFF.

The chain carries TRBV18 and TRBJ1-6; D is undetermined. Germline CDR1 is KGHSH and CDR2 is LQKENI. CDR3 length equals 13 residues. The V and J ends lost 3 bases and 11 bases respectively, with 11 bases between them. The CDR3 nucleotides are TGTGCCAGCTCACCCGCAGGTCCCCCACCCCTCCACTTT. Translation: CASSPAGPPPLHF.

The rearrangement uses TRBV5-1 and TRBJ2-7; 7 nucleotides align to TRBD1. The J segment lost 7 bases and the V segment lost 7 bases, leaving 5 bases of the junction unmatched. The CDR3 totals 11 residues. CDR1 SGHRS and CDR2 YFSETQ come from the germline V gene. In DNA, the CDR3 is TGCGCCAGCGGGACAGAGCAAGAGCAGTACTTC. The encoded protein is CASGTEQEQYF.

This clone is a singleton in its sample. The V and J genes are TRBV9 and TRBJ2-2, with D possibly being TRBD1 (5 bases). The CDR3 runs 15 residues. Looked up from germline, CDR1 is SGDLS and CDR2 is YYNGEE. Between the trimmed V and J ends, which lost 0 bases and 7 bases, there was a span of 13 bases. In DNA form, the CDR3 reads TGTGCCAGCAGCGTAGAGCAGGGTAAGGGCGGGGAGCTGTTTTTT. Its protein is CASSVEQGKGGELFF.

The chain has TRBV5-1 and TRBJ2-5; TRBD2 aligns across 10 bases. Trimming took 1 base from V and 3 from J; bases not matched to a gene: 6. This CDR3 region has 16 residues. CDR1 SGHRS and CDR2 YFSETQ come from the germline V gene. CDR3 sequence: CASSLLASGSKETQYF. In nucleotides, the CDR3 is TGCGCCAGCAGCTTGCTGGCTAGCGGGAGTAAAGAGACCCAGTACTTC. Variable domain in full (rest from reference TRBV5-1 and TRBJ2-5): KAGVTQTPRYLIKTRGQQVTLSCSPISGHRSVSWYQQTPGQGLQFLFEYFSETQRNKGNFPGRFSGRQFSNSRSEMNVSTLELGDSALYLCASSLLASGSKETQYFGPGTRLLVL.

The chain uses TRBV6-5 and TRBJ2-1, with TRBD2 as a possible D gene (5 bases). This CDR3 contains 15 residues. V was shortened by 5 bases and J by 2 bases, with 13 bases between the two germline ends. The germline gives CDR1 MNHEY, CDR2 SVGAGI. DNA of the CDR3: TGTGCCAGCAGTAACCGGAGGCGGACCTACAATGAGCAGTTCTTC. Translation gives CASSNRRRTYNEQFF.

CDR3 bases: TGTGCCAGCAGCGTAGGCGGGACTAGCGGAGGGGTCTACGAGCAGTACTTC. Residues: CASSVGGTSGGVYEQYF. The chain links TRBV9 to TRBJ2-7, with 11 positions matching TRBD2. The CDR3 is 17 residues long. Germline loops: CDR1 SGDLS, CDR2 YYNGEE. Losses at the gene ends were 0 bases for V and 3 bases for J; bases not matched to a gene: 8.

The V call is TRBV14, the J call TRBJ2-7, with a tentative D call TRBD2 (5 bases). V lost 1 base and J lost 3, with 16 bases in between. The CDR3 contains 16 residues. Germline V gives CDR1 SGHDN, CDR2 FVKESK. The CDR3 is CASSQGLRGYFYEQYF. In DNA, the CDR3 is TGTGCCAGCAGCCAAGGCTTAAGAGGGTATTTCTACGAGCAGTACTTC.

The chain joins TRBV2 to TRBJ1-6; TRBD1 matches at 9 bases. This CDR3 contains 15 residues. V lost 6 bases to trimming and J lost 6 bases; unmatched junction nucleotides: 6. The germline gives CDR1 SNHLY, CDR2 FYNNEI. The CDR3 DNA follows: TGTGCCAGCAGAGTCCCGGGACAGGGTAATTCACCCCTCCACTTT. It encodes CASRVPGQGNSPLHF.

The chain carries TRBV6-5 and TRBJ2-5; 7 nucleotides agree with TRBD1. Germline CDR1 MNHEY, CDR2 SVGAGI. V trimming: 2 bases; J trimming: 7 bases; junction bases outside the gene matches: 10. CDR3 length: 15 residues. The CDR3 reads CASSYPSTGERTQYF. The CDR3 nucleotides read TGTGCCAGCAGTTACCCCTCTACAGGGGAGCGGACCCAGTACTTC.

The chain couples TRBV9 to TRBJ1-2, with D possibly matching TRBD1 (6 bases). Germline lookup yields CDR1 SGDLS and CDR2 YYNGEE. This CDR3 spans 12 amino acids. The ends were cut back, 4 bases at V and 5 bases at J, with 9 bases in the middle. The CDR3 loop is CASSPGTYGYTF. In nucleotides, the CDR3 is TGTGCCAGCAGCCCCGGGACATATGGCTACACCTTC. Together with reference TRBV9 and TRBJ1-2, the CDR3 gives the full variable domain: DSGVTQTPKHLITATGQRVTLRCSPRSGDLSVYWYQQSLDQGLQFLIQYYNGEERAKGNILERFSAQQFPDLHSELNLSSLELGDSALYFCASSPGTYGYTFGSGTRLTVV.

The chain carries TRBV19 and TRBJ1-2; 9 positions agree with TRBD1. This CDR3 is built from 17 residues. Germline CDR1 reads LNHDA; CDR2 reads SQIVND (reference sequence). The V segment lost 4 bases and the J segment 1 base; nucleotides outside the gene matches: 10. The CDR3 DNA is TGTGCCAGTAGTAAGAACCCGGGACAGGGATATAACTATGGCTACACCTTC. Amino acids: CASSKNPGQGYNYGYTF.

This clone has only one observation. The chain employs TRBV2 and TRBJ2-1, with D perhaps TRBD2 (6 bases). Germline CDR1 SNHLY, CDR2 FYNNEI. Trimming stripped 4 bases from V and 6 bases from J, with 25 bases between. The CDR3 extends over 18 amino acids. DNA of the CDR3: TGTGCCAGCAGTGTTTCCGTGGTAGCGGACCCCCCTGGCAATGAGCAGTTCTTC. Translation gives CASSVSVVADPPGNEQFF.

The chain has TRBV29-1 and TRBJ1-5; D is ambiguous. V was shortened by 4 bases and J by 6 bases, with 13 bases between the two germline ends. The CDR3 length is 13 residues. Germline V lookup: CDR1 SQVTM, CDR2 ANQGSEA. The CDR3, as DNA: TGCAGCGTTGCCGACCCGGCGGGTCAGCCCCAGCATTTT. Amino acid sequence: CSVADPAGQPQHF.

The J gene is TRBJ2-3, the V gene TRBV4-2, with 9 bases aligning to TRBD2. Per the germline V gene, CDR1 is LGHNA and CDR2 is YNFKEQ. Unmatched junction bases numbered 2, after V lost 0 bases and J lost 1 base. This CDR3 contains 16 residues. The CDR3 sequence is CASSQEVAGGTDTQYF. DNA of the CDR3: TGTGCCAGCAGCCAAGAAGTAGCGGGGGGCACAGATACGCAGTATTTT.